Listed here are 22 T cell receptor beta chains from one sample, sequenced in a study of tumor and adjacent non-tumor tissue in lung cancer. The template was RNA from unsorted bulk tissue. The library came from three nested PCR rounds adapted from ARM-PCR protocols. Using its own MiXCR run on the multiplex PCR reads, TCRdb lists one record per CDR3 protein. The sample records about 90,000 distinct CDR3 sequences, around 57% being singletons. The sequencing sample was made of lung tumor tissue. All receptors come from a man aged 65-85 years with non-small cell lung cancer.

Details on this clonotype: A much larger clonotype is one base distant, so this may be a read error. The V gene is TRBV14, the J gene TRBJ2-7; D is ambiguous. Germline values: CDR1 SGHDN, CDR2 FVKESK. CDR3 size: 13 residues. CDR3 bases: TGTGCCAGCGGCCAAGATCTGAGATACGAGCAGTACTTC. The encoded protein is CASGQDLRYEQYF. The whole variable domain, filled in from reference TRBV14 and TRBJ2-7, reads EAGVTQFPSHSVIEKGQTVTLRCDPISGHDNLYWYRRVMGKEIKFLLHFVKESKQDESGMPNNRFLAERTGGTYSTLKVQPAELEDSGVYFCASGQDLRYEQYFGPGTRLTVT.

This clonotype was observed a single time. At one of its ends the junction is not consistent with the germline gene, which may arise from a read error. The rearrangement links TRBV11-2 to TRBJ1-4; 8 nucleotides agree with TRBD1. The CDR3 covers 18 residues. Per germline, CDR1 SGHAT and CDR2 FQNNGV. The CDR3 bases are TGTGTCAGCAGCACACCTCAGGGGGCTAGAATCTTAATTGAAAAACTGTTTTTT. Translated: CVSSTPQGARILIEKLFF.

In this sample, this clonotype turned up many times. This may be a read error: a much more frequent sequence differs by one nucleotide. The V call is TRBV7-8, the J call TRBJ2-2; D perhaps matches TRBD2 (6 bases). Germline values: CDR1 SGHVS, CDR2 FQNEAQ. The length of the CDR3 is 14 residues. CDR3 nucleotides: TGTGGCAGTACCCTATCTAGCGCAAGCGGGGAGCTGTTTTTT. It yields the protein CGSTLSSASGELFF. The full variable domain, completed using reference TRBV7-8 and TRBJ2-2, is GAGVSQSPRYKVAKRGQDVALRCDPISGHVSLFWYQQALGQGPEFLTYFQNEAQLDKSGLPSDRFFAERPEGSVSTLKIQRTQQEDSAVYLCGSTLSSASGELFFGEGSRLTVL.

On this clonotype itself: A much larger clonotype is one base distant, so this may be a read error. The chain recombines TRBV6-5 with TRBJ2-7; no definite D call. This CDR3 region has 14 residues. The germline gives CDR1 MNHEY, CDR2 SVGAGI. Trimming pared 5 bases from V and 3 bases from J, leaving 14 bases between. The CDR3: CASSIHEPFYEQYF. The CDR3 region has the DNA TGTGCCAGCAGTATACATGAGCCGTTCTACGAGCAGTACTTC.

To note about this clonotype: Given the absence of the conserved phenylalanine or tryptophan at the CDR3 end, a read error is likely. The V call is TRBV10-3, the J call TRBJ2-4; tentative D call: TRBD2 (5 bases). Trimming left V 2 bases short and J 11 bases short, with 13 bases between. CDR1 ENHRY and CDR2 SYGVKD come from the germline V gene. The CDR3 has 13 residues. The CDR3 loop is CAISEERTGFQYP. CDR3 coding DNA: TGTGCCATCAGTGAGGAAAGGACGGGGTTTCAGTACCCC.

This clonotype was observed at least ten times. The J gene is TRBJ2-7, the V gene TRBV6-1; 7 nucleotides line up with TRBD1. The germline V gene has CDR1 MNHNS and CDR2 SASEGT. The CDR3 loop spans 13 amino acids. After removal of 5 bases from V and 4 bases from J, the junction contained 5 bases not matched to a gene. The CDR3 spells CASSRTGFYEQYF. DNA for the CDR3: TGTGCCAGCAGTAGGACAGGATTTTACGAGCAGTACTTC.

Comment on this clonotype: Given a much more abundant clone one base away, this may be a read error. The CDR3 end shows no conserved phenylalanine or tryptophan, and so a read error is likely. This rearrangement joins TRBV6-2 or TRBV6-3 to TRBJ2-5; D gene ambiguous. The CDR3 runs 11 residues. Between the trimmed V and J ends, which lost 4 bases and 4 bases, there was a span of 4 bases. The germline gives CDR1 MNHEY, CDR2 SVGEGT. CDR3 in DNA: TGTGCCAGCAGTTTTTCAGAGACCCAGTACCTC. This gives the protein CASSFSETQYL.

For this clonotype: A much larger clone sits a single nucleotide away, making a read error possible. The chain uses TRBV28 and TRBJ1-5, with D uncertain. Germline values: CDR1 MDHEN, CDR2 SYDVKM. V was cut by 9 bases and J by 9 bases, with 18 bases left in between. CDR3 size: 13 residues. The CDR3 is CARTGSADGPQHF. The CDR3 DNA reads TGTGCCAGGACGGGATCGGCGGATGGGCCCCAGCATTTT.

In regard to this clonotype: A junction end diverges from the germline sequence, so it may reflect a read error. V is TRBV20-1 and J is TRBJ2-1; possible D gene TRBD2, 6 bases. Per the germline V gene, CDR1 is DFQATT and CDR2 is SNEGSKA (reference sequence). The length of the CDR3 is 14 residues. DNA of the CDR3: TGCAGTGGCCCGGAGGGAGGATCCTGCAATGTGCAGTTCTTC. This encodes CSGPEGGSCNVQFF.

The CDR3 region is CSASDRAVLTDTQYF. The DNA of the CDR3 is TGCAGTGCTTCCGACAGGGCCGTCCTCACAGATACGCAGTATTTT. This rearrangement joins TRBV20-1 to TRBJ2-3, with 7 positions matching TRBD1. Per the germline V gene, CDR1 is DFQATT and CDR2 is SNEGSKA (reference sequence). There are 15 residues in the CDR3. J was trimmed by 2 bases and V by 5 bases; bases with no gene match: 10.

This clonotype was seen many times. This rearrangement joins TRBV20-1 to TRBJ2-7; 8 nucleotides align to TRBD2. The length of the CDR3 is 13 residues. V lost 5 bases to trimming and J lost 3 bases; unmatched junction nucleotides: 6. In germline, CDR1 is DFQATT, CDR2 SNEGSKA (reference sequence). The CDR3: CSAPRAGVYEQYF. CDR3 coding DNA: TGCAGTGCTCCCCGAGCGGGAGTCTACGAGCAGTACTTC.

As concerns this clonotype: A read error may be the cause here, since a much bigger clone is one base away. As the CDR3 is not closed by the conserved phenylalanine or tryptophan, this likely results from a read error. The chain couples TRBV10-1 to TRBJ2-1; tentatively, D is TRBD1 (6 bases). V was clipped by 8 bases and J by 3 bases, with 17 bases between them. Germline-derived CDR1 and CDR2 are WNHNN and SYGVQD (reference sequence). The CDR3 is 15 amino acids. CDR3 sequence reads: CASGMTGPDYNEQFL. The CDR3, as DNA: TGCGCCAGCGGTATGACAGGTCCGGACTACAATGAGCAGTTCTTG.

As for this clonotype: With a much larger clone just one base away, this may be a read error. The chain uses TRBV6-1 and TRBJ2-4; unclear D gene. The germline V gene encodes CDR1 MNHNS and CDR2 SASEGT. CDR3 length: 11 residues. In DNA, the CDR3 is TGTGTCAGCAGTGAAGTAAACATTCAGTACTTC. Residues: CVSSEVNIQYF.

V is TRBV29-1 and J is TRBJ2-3; a possible D gene is TRBD2 (5 bases). Germline V gene lookup returns CDR1 SQVTM and CDR2 ANQGSEA. The CDR3 has 14 residues. Trimming took 8 bases from V and 3 from J, leaving 18 bases between them. The CDR3 DNA is TGCAGCTCTCGGGGTGGGTTCAGTACAGATACGCAGTATTTT. Protein product: CSSRGGFSTDTQYF.

To note about this clonotype: One junction end does not reproduce the germline sequence, and a read error may be involved. V gene TRBV4-2 combines with J gene TRBJ1-6; D possibly corresponds to TRBD1 (6 bases). This CDR3 is 17 amino acids long. The V gene's germline CDR1 is LGHNA and CDR2 YNFKEQ. CDR3 bases: TGTGCCAGTAGCCAGCTGTCAGGGGCATCCTATAATTCACCCCTCCACTTT. It codes for CASSQLSGASYNSPLHF.

This clonotype was picked up one time. This chain's CDR3 is CASSLGRVHGELFF. CDR3 DNA sequence: TGTGCCAGCAGTTTAGGCAGGGTCCACGGGGAGCTGTTTTTT. The rearrangement joins TRBV28 to TRBJ2-2; possibly TRBD1 for D (5 bases). The germline CDR1 and CDR2 sequences are MDHEN and SYDVKM. V lost 2 bases to trimming and J lost 7 bases, with 11 bases between them. CDR3 length: 14 amino acids.

Remarks on this clonotype: One end of the junction is discordant with germline, which a read error may explain. J is TRBJ2-3 and V is TRBV28; D is possibly TRBD2 (5 bases). This CDR3 is 14 amino acids long. Germline CDR1 and CDR2: MDHEN and SYDVKM. This CDR3 reads CASSFVEGTDMQYF. DNA of the CDR3: TGTGCCAGCAGTTTCGTTGAGGGCACAGATATGCAGTATTTT. The full variable domain, completed using reference TRBV28 and TRBJ2-3, is DVKVTQSSRYLVKRTGEKVFLECVQDMDHENMFWYRQDPGLGLRLIYFSYDVKMKEKGDIPEGYSVSREKKERFSLILESASTNQTSMYLCASSFVEGTDMQYFGPGTRLTVL.

A word on this clonotype: Because the CDR3 is missing its conserved closing phenylalanine or tryptophan, this is likely a read error. V and J are TRBV11-1 and TRBJ2-7, with a weak D call TRBD2 (6 bases). Looked up from germline, CDR1 is SGHAT and CDR2 is FQDESV (reference sequence). This CDR3 contains 16 residues. As DNA, the CDR3 is TGCGCCAGCAGCTTAATCCACCAAGGACTAAGCCACGAGCAGTACCTC. Its protein product is CASSLIHQGLSHEQYL.

The J gene is TRBJ1-2, the V gene TRBV11-2; the D is unclear. The CDR3 length is 13 residues. CDR1 and CDR2 (germline): SGHAT, FQNNGV. V lost 5 bases and J 3 bases, leaving 10 bases between the germline ends. Here the CDR3 DNA reads TGTGCCAGCAGCGCCGGCACCTACTATGGCTACACCTTC. This encodes CASSAGTYYGYTF.

Concerning this clonotype: A much larger clone differs by one base, so this may be a read error. The chain has TRBV6-2 or TRBV6-3 and TRBJ1-2; D is unclear. V lost 6 bases, J lost 7 bases, and 6 bases lay in between. This CDR3 is built from 10 residues. Germline CDR1 is MNHEY and CDR2 is SVGEGT. The CDR3 DNA is TGTGCCAGCAGCTCTGGTGGCTACACCTTC. Encoded protein: CASSSGGYTF.

The rearrangement joins TRBV20-1 to TRBJ2-3; 7 nucleotides align to TRBD1. Germline CDR1 is DFQATT and CDR2 is SNEGSKA (reference sequence). This CDR3 is 15 amino acids long. V shed 2 bases and J 9 bases; nucleotides not matched to a gene: 14. As DNA, the CDR3 is TGCAGTGCTAGACTAGGGACAGCAAACATAGAAACGCAGTATTTT. The encoded protein is CSARLGTANIETQYF.

The rearrangement links TRBV29-1 to TRBJ1-4, with 10 positions matching TRBD1. Germline V gene data show CDR1 as SQVTM and CDR2 as ANQGSEA. The CDR3 loop spans 15 amino acids. CDR3 nucleotide sequence: TGCGGTGTTGAAGGCTGGACAGGGGGGGATGAAAAACTGTTTTTT. It specifies CGVEGWTGGDEKLFF.